The 24 T cell receptor beta chains presented below share a single source sample, sequenced in a study of T cells expressing NK-cell markers (dated by TCRdb to 2020 to 2021). The library was made by 5' RACE. The sequencer was an Illumina HiSeq 2000. TCRdb reprocessed the public reads and reports one entry per CDR3 protein sequence, without DNA. The table held for this sample gives roughly 380,000 distinct CDR3 sequences. Roughly 5.4% of the sample is in the top ten clones. The sequenced sample consisted of blood T cells: a sorted CD56 or NKG2C T cell subset, CD4+ or CD8+ T cells, or bulk PBMC T cells (not recorded which). All receptors come from a man aged 18-75 years in good health.

This chain uses TRBV15 with TRBJ1-5. Germline V gene lookup returns CDR1 LNHNV and CDR2 YYDKDF (reference sequence). The CDR3 totals 14 residues. The CDR3 loop is CATSRDQGAGPQHF. The whole variable domain, filled in from reference TRBV15 and TRBJ1-5, reads DAMVIQNPRYQVTQFGKPVTLSCSQTLNHNVMYWYQQKSSQAPKLLFHYYDKDFNNEADTPDNFQSRRPNTSFCFLDIRSPGLGDTAMYLCATSRDQGAGPQHFGDGTRLSIL.

The chain employs TRBV2 and TRBJ2-7; TCRdb's D call of TRBD2 is untestable without DNA. The CDR3 runs 14 residues. Germline V CDR1 and CDR2: SNHLY, FYNNEI. The CDR3: CASKGLAGAAEQYF.

The rearrangement uses TRBV20-1 and TRBJ2-1; TCRdb lists TRBD2, though no DNA is available to test this call. CDR3 length: 17 amino acids. Germline CDR1 reads DFQATT; CDR2 reads SNEGSKA (reference sequence). The CDR3 reads CSASRSVLGGGAIEQFF.

The chain couples TRBV6-1 to TRBJ1-1. The CDR3 runs 15 residues. Germline CDR1 is MNHNS and CDR2 is SASEGT. CDR3 sequence: CASPTHPEGNTEAFF.

The chain recombines TRBV12-3 or TRBV12-4 with TRBJ1-1; with no DNA, the TCRdb D assignment of TRBD1 cannot be verified. This CDR3 region has 15 residues. CDR3 amino acids: CASSLDRGQTTEAFF.

V gene TRBV19 combines with J gene TRBJ2-3; TCRdb returns TRBD1, unconfirmable since there is no DNA. CDR1 is LNHDA, CDR2 SQIVND, per germline (reference sequence). The CDR3 covers 15 residues. The CDR3 protein is CASSMAGMGPDTQYF.

J is TRBJ2-5 and V is TRBV7-2; TCRdb reports TRBD1, a call that lacks DNA to check it against. The germline gives CDR1 SGHTA, CDR2 FQGNSA. This CDR3 region has 14 residues. The CDR3 sequence: CASSPGQAQETQYF.

The rearrangement joins TRBV12-3 or TRBV12-4 to TRBJ2-7; TCRdb's D call, TRBD1, is unchecked because there is no DNA. The CDR3 runs 15 residues. The CDR3 is CASRRLGQGPGEQYF.

The rearrangement links TRBV12-3 or TRBV12-4 to TRBJ1-3. The CDR3 has 14 residues. The CDR3 protein is CASSSRGLGNTIYF.

The gene calls are TRBV7-2 and TRBJ2-7; there is no DNA to check the TCRdb D call of TRBD2. The length of the CDR3 is 16 residues. CDR1 and CDR2 (germline): SGHTA, FQGNSA. The CDR3 sequence: CASSPTRLAGGREQYF.

The chain has TRBV18 and TRBJ1-6. This CDR3 is built from 14 residues. From germline, CDR1 is KGHSH and CDR2 LQKENI. The CDR3 sequence: CASSPPGGQSPLHF. Full variable domain (missing parts from reference TRBV18 and TRBJ1-6): NAGVMQNPRHLVRRRGQEARLRCSPMKGHSHVYWYRQLPEEGLKFMVYLQKENIIDESGMPKERFSAEFPKEGPSILRIQQVVRGDSAAYFCASSPPGGQSPLHFGNGTRLTVT.

The chain employs TRBV29-1 and TRBJ1-1. Germline CDR1 reads SQVTM; CDR2 reads ANQGSEA. This CDR3 contains 15 residues. The CDR3 here is CSVNPHGGVRTEAFF.

The chain couples TRBV11-2 to TRBJ2-7; TCRdb designates TRBD1, a call that cannot be tested without DNA. This CDR3 has 15 amino acids. The germline CDR1 and CDR2 sequences are SGHAT and FQNNGV. The chain's CDR3 is CASRRAGQGNHEQYF.

V gene TRBV3-1 combines with J gene TRBJ2-3; the TRBD1 assignment by TCRdb is unverifiable without DNA. Germline V gene sequence: CDR1 LGHDT, CDR2 YNNKEL (reference sequence). This CDR3 has 12 amino acids. CDR3 in amino acids: CASSQTGAREYF.

This chain links TRBV20-1 with TRBJ1-2; there is no DNA to check the TCRdb D call of TRBD1. CDR3 length equals 14 residues. Germline CDR1 reads DFQATT; CDR2 reads SNEGSKA (reference sequence). CDR3 protein: CSATGDRRVSGYTF.

The chain has TRBV20-1 and TRBJ1-2; TCRdb outputs TRBD1, but without DNA this stays unchecked. This CDR3 comprises 14 residues. Germline loops: CDR1 DFQATT, CDR2 SNEGSKA (reference sequence). This CDR3 reads CSARDFRGGGGYTF.

The chain uses TRBV6-5 and TRBJ2-4; TCRdb designates TRBD1, a call that cannot be tested without DNA. The CDR3 is 16 amino acids. CDR1 is MNHEY, CDR2 SVGAGI, per germline. CDR3 protein: CASSYSLGGAKNIQYF.

The rearrangement joins TRBV7-2 to TRBJ2-3. The CDR3 sequence is 15 residues long. Germline CDR1 is SGHTA and CDR2 is FQGNSA. The CDR3 protein is CASSPDPLITDTQYF. The full variable domain, in which reference TRBV7-2 and TRBJ2-3 provide the parts outside the CDR3, is GAGVSQSPSNKVTEKGKDVELRCDPISGHTALYWYRQSLGQGLEFLIYFQGNSAPDKSGLPSDRFSAERTGGSVSTLTIQRTQQEDSAVYLCASSPDPLITDTQYFGPGTRLTVL.

The V and J genes are TRBV12-3 or TRBV12-4 and TRBJ1-5. CDR3 length: 12 amino acids. The CDR3: CASSWSGQPQHF.

The V call is TRBV12-5, the J call TRBJ1-1; TCRdb's D gene call, TRBD1, goes unchecked for lack of DNA. CDR1 is LGHNT, CDR2 FRNRAP, per germline. The CDR3 spans 16 residues. The CDR3 sequence: CASAGTVRKENTEAFF.

The chain recombines TRBV12-3 or TRBV12-4 with TRBJ2-3; TCRdb names TRBD1, which stays unverified in the absence of DNA. This CDR3 region has 14 residues. The CDR3 loop is CASKLVGGTDTQYF.

The genes are TRBV5-6 and TRBJ1-1. The CDR3 is made up of 12 amino acids. Germline V gene lookup returns CDR1 SGHDT and CDR2 YYEEEE. The CDR3 sequence: CASAAANTEAFF.

The chain carries TRBV25-1 and TRBJ1-1. Germline lookup yields CDR1 MGHDK and CDR2 SYGVNS. The CDR3 is 13 residues long. CDR3 in amino acids: CASTERGNTEAFF.

J is TRBJ2-7 and V is TRBV12-3 or TRBV12-4; as DNA is missing, the TRBD1 call by TCRdb cannot be tested. The length of the CDR3 is 16 residues. The CDR3 protein is CASSRWRRGMFYEQYF.